Described below is a single TCR beta chain sequence and its context. Its cognate antigen is unknown. The data stem from a study of CD8 T cells in Susac syndrome. Study-wide background: Active disease was present in six of the sequenced Susac syndrome patients, whereas roughly 8 of them were in remission. Blood was drawn from patients with Susac syndrome. At that point, they were therapy-naive, on corticosteroids, or on intravenous immunoglobulin alone.

Overall study results and limits: The study recognized that the number of individuals in its TCR sequencing and HLA analysis was relatively small.

Random hexamers were used to reverse transcribe an amount of about 0.5 to 1 ug RNA. Via MiXCR, TCRdb re-called the immunoSEQ multiplex PCR reads, giving one row per CDR3 protein. Found here are around 200,000 distinct CDR3 sequences, 95% of them singletons; the top ten hold approximately 0.15%. Trimming left V 1 base short and J 0 bases short, with 8 bases between. Germline loops: CDR1 SGDLS, CDR2 YYNGEE. The CDR3 contains 14 residues. Sequencing of TCR beta, carried out with a high-throughput approach, was applied to CD8+ and CD4+ T cells from the blood. This receptor was taken from a human donor with Susac syndrome. The rearrangement joins TRBV9 to TRBJ2-7; D gene ambiguous. Sequencing was carried out using CD8+ T cells from PBMCs. CDR3 sequence reads: CASSVSSSSYEQYF. In DNA, the CDR3 is TGTGCCAGCAGCGTATCGAGTAGCTCCTACGAGCAGTACTTC.